The source of this T cell receptor (beta chain) is a study of shared clonotypes between healthy human individuals. Findings and limits, study-wide: Generation of non-shared clonotypes was less probable than generation of clonotypes shared by all four donors. Rarefaction demonstrated incomplete sorted-subset sequencing despite large depth. Shared across a few donors were around 5% of the naive CD4 clonotypes.

Per sorted-subset replicate PCR, input was approximately 0.2 ug DNA, representing roughly 28,000 T cell genomes. TCRdb keeps only in-frame clones here, not all; method: immunoSEQ multiplex PCR. Here the sample spans approximately 2.5 million clones, approximately 94% being singletons. The CDR3 extends over 12 amino acids. The V end lost 1 base, the J end lost 7 bases, and 5 bases lay between the germline ends. Looked up from germline, CDR1 is SGHTA and CDR2 is FQGNSA. Only one count was recorded for this clone. Its antigen is as yet unknown. The same CDR3 arises from other DNA sequences in this sample as well.

Sequences were obtained from naive CD4+ T cells from PBMCs. Indicated subset: CD45RA+ positively selected. The origin of this receptor is a man between 18 and 29 years old in good health. Some clones in this sample may be carry-over from other donors' samples. The chain carries TRBV7-2 and TRBJ1-5; D not certain. The CDR3 is CASSLVGQPQHF. CDR3 nucleotides: TGTGCCAGCAGCTTAGTTGGCCAGCCCCAGCATTTT.